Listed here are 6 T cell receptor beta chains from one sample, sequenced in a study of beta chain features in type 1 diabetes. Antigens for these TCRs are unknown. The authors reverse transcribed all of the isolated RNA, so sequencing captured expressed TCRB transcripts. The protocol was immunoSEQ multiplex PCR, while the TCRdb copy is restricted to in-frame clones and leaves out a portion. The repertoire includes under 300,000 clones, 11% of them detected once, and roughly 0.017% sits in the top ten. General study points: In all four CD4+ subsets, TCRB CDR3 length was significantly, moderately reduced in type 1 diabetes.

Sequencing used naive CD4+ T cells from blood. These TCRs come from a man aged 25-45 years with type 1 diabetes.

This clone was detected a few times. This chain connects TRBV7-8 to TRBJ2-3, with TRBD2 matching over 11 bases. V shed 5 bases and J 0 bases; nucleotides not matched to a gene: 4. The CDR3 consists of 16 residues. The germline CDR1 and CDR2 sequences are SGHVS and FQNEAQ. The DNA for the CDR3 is TGTGCCAGCAGCCCACTAGCGGGGGCCAGCACAGATACGCAGTATTTT. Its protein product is CASSPLAGASTDTQYF.

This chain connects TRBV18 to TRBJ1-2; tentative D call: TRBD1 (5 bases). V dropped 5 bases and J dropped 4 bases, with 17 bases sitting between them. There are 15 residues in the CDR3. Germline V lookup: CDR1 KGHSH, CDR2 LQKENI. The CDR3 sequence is CASSSDSLGSYGYTF. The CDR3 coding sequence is TGTGCCAGCTCATCAGACAGCCTCGGATCCTATGGCTACACCTTC. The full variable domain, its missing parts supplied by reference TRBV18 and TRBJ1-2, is NAGVMQNPRHLVRRRGQEARLRCSPMKGHSHVYWYRQLPEEGLKFMVYLQKENIIDESGMPKERFSAEFPKEGPSILRIQQVVRGDSAAYFCASSSDSLGSYGYTFGSGTRLTVV.

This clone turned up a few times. CDR3 in DNA: TGCGCCAGCAGCTTGTCGCCCCAGGGGGCGTTTGGTGGCTACACCTTC. Its protein is CASSLSPQGAFGGYTF. The chain uses TRBV5-1 and TRBJ1-2; 8 bases map to TRBD1. Germline assignment: CDR1 SGHRS and CDR2 YFSETQ. With V trimmed by 1 base and J by 7 bases, 12 bases remained unmatched. This CDR3 has 16 amino acids.

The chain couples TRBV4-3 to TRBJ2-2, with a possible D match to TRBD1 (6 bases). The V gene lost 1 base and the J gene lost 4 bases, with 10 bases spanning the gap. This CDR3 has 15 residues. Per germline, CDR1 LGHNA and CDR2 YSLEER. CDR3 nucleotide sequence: TGCGCCAGCAGCCAAGCAGGGGCGGGCACCGGGGAGCTGTTTTTT. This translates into CASSQAGAGTGELFF.

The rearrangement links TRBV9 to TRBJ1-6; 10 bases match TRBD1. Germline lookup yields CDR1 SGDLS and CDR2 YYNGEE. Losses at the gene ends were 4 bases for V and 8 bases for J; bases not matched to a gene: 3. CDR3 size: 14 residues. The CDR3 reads CASSFGQGDSPLHF. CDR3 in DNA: TGTGCCAGCAGCTTCGGACAGGGGGATTCACCCCTCCACTTT. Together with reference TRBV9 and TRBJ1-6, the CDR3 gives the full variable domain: DSGVTQTPKHLITATGQRVTLRCSPRSGDLSVYWYQQSLDQGLQFLIQYYNGEERAKGNILERFSAQQFPDLHSELNLSSLELGDSALYFCASSFGQGDSPLHFGNGTRLTVT.

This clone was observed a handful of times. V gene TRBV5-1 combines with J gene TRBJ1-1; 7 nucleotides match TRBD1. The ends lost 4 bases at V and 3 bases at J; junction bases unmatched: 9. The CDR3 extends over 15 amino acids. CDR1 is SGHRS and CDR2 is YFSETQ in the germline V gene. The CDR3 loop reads CASSAQTGADTEAFF. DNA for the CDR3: TGCGCCAGCAGCGCACAAACAGGGGCGGACACTGAAGCTTTCTTT.